This T cell receptor (beta chain) was captured in a study of technical replicates of blood from several donors. The CDR3 is 15 amino acids. The germline gives CDR1 SGDLS, CDR2 YYNGEE. The V segment lost 0 bases and the J segment 3 bases; nucleotides outside the gene matches: 6. For this clone: This CDR3 is also generated by other DNA sequences in the sample.

Profiled with immunoSEQ multiplex PCR; TCRdb holds only in-frame clones, not every one. The sample contains tens of thousands of clones, roughly 89% of which appear only once. The sequencing sample was made of T cells isolated from PBMCs. This chain connects TRBV9 to TRBJ2-7, with TRBD2 matching over 7 bases. The TCR originated in a human donor in good health. CDR3 sequence: CASSVGLAESYEQYF. As DNA, the CDR3 is TGTGCCAGCAGCGTAGGTCTAGCGGAAAGCTACGAGCAGTACTTC.